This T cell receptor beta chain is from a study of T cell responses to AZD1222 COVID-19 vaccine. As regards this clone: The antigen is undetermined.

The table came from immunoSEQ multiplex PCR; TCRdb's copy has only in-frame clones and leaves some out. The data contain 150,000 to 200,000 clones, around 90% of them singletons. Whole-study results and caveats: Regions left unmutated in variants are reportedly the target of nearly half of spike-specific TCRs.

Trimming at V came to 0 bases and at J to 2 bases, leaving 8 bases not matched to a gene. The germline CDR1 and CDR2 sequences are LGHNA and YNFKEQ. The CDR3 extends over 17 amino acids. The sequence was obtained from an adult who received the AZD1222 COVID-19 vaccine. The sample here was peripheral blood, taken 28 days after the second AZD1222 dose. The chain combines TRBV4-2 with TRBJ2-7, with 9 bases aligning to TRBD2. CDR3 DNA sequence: TGTGCCAGCAGCCAAGATACCTCGTCTAGCGGGGCCTACGAGCAGTACTTC. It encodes CASSQDTSSSGAYEQYF.